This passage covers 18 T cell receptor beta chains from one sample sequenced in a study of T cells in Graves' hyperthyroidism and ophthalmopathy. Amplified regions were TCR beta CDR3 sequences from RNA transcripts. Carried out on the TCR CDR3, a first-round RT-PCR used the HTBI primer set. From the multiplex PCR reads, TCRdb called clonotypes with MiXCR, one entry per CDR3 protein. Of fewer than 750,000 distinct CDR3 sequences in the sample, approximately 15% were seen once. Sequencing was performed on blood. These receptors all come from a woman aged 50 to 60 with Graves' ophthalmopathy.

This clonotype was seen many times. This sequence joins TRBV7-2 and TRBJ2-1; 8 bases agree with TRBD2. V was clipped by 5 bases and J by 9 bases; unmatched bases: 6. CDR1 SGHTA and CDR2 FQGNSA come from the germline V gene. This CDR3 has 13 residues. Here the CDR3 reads CASSLWTSTEQFF. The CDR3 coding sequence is TGTGCCAGCAGCCTATGGACTAGCACTGAGCAGTTCTTC.

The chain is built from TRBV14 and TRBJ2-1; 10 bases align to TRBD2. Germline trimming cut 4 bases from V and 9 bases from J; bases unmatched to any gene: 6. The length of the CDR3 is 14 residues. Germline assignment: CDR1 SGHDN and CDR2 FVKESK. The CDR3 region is CASSPLAGVGEQFF. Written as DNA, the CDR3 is TGTGCCAGCAGCCCTCTAGCGGGAGTGGGTGAGCAGTTCTTC.

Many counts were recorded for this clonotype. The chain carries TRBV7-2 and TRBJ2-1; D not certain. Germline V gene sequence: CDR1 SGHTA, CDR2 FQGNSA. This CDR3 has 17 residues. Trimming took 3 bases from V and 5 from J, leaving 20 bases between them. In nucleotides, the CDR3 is TGTGCCAGCAGCTTTAGACCAAGGCTAGTGGCACACAATGAGCAGTTCTTC. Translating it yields CASSFRPRLVAHNEQFF. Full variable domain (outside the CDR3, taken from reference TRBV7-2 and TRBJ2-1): GAGVSQSPSNKVTEKGKDVELRCDPISGHTALYWYRQSLGQGLEFLIYFQGNSAPDKSGLPSDRFSAERTGGSVSTLTIQRTQQEDSAVYLCASSFRPRLVAHNEQFFGPGTRLTVL.

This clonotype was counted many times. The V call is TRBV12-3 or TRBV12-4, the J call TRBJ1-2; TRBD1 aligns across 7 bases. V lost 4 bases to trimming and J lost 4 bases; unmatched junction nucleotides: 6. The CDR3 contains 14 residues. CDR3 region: CASSYRQGRYGYTF. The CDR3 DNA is TGTGCCAGCAGTTACCGACAGGGACGCTATGGCTACACCTTC.

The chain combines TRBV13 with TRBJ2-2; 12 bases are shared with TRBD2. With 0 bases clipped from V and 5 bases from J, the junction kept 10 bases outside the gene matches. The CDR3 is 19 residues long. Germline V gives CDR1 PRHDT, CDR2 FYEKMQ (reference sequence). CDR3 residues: CASSLGRASGRAGTGELFF. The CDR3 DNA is TGTGCCAGCAGCTTAGGCCGGGCTAGCGGGAGGGCCGGTACCGGGGAGCTGTTTTTT.

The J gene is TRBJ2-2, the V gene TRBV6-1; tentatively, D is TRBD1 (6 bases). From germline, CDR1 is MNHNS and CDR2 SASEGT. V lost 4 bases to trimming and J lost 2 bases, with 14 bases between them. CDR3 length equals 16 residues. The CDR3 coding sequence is TGTGCCAGCAGTGCCCCAGGGGTGGTTAACACCGGGGAGCTGTTTTTT. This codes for CASSAPGVVNTGELFF.

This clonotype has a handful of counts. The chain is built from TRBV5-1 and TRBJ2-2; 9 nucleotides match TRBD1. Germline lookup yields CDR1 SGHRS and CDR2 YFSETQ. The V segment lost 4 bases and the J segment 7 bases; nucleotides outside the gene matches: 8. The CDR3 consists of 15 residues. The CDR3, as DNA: TGCGCCAGCAGCATCGACAGGGGGACAGGCGGGGAGCTGTTTTTT. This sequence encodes CASSIDRGTGGELFF.

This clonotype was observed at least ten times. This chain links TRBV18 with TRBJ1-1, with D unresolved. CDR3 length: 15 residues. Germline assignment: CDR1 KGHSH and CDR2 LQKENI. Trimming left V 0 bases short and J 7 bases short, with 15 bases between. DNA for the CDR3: TGTGCCAGCTCACCACCGGGGTTGTTAAGTTTTGAAGCTTTCTTT. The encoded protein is CASSPPGLLSFEAFF. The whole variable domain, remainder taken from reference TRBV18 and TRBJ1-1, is NAGVMQNPRHLVRRRGQEARLRCSPMKGHSHVYWYRQLPEEGLKFMVYLQKENIIDESGMPKERFSAEFPKEGPSILRIQQVVRGDSAAYFCASSPPGLLSFEAFFGQGTRLTVV.

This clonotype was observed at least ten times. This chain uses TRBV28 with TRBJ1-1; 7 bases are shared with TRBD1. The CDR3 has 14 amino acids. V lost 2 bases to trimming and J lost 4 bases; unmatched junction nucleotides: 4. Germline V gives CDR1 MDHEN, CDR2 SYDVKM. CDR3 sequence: CASSLLSGGTEAFF. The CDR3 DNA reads TGTGCCAGCAGTTTACTGTCAGGGGGCACTGAAGCTTTCTTT.

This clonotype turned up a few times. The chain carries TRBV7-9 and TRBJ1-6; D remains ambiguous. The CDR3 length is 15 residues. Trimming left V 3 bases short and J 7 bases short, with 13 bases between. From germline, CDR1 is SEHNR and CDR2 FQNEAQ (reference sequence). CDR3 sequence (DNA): TGTGCCAGCAGCTTGGCGGGTGGCGGGAATTCACCCCTCCACTTT. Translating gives CASSLAGGGNSPLHF.

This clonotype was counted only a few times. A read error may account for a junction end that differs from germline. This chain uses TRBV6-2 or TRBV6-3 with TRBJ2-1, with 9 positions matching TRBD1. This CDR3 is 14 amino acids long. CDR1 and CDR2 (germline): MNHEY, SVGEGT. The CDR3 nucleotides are TGTGCCACCAGGGACAGGGACACCTACAATGAGCAGTTCTTT. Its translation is CATRDRDTYNEQFF.

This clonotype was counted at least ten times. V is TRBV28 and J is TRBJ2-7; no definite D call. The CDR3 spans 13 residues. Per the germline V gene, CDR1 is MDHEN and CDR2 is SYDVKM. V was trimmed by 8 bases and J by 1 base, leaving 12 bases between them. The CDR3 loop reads CASQLERSYEQYF. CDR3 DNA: TGTGCCAGCCAATTGGAACGGTCCTACGAGCAGTACTTC.

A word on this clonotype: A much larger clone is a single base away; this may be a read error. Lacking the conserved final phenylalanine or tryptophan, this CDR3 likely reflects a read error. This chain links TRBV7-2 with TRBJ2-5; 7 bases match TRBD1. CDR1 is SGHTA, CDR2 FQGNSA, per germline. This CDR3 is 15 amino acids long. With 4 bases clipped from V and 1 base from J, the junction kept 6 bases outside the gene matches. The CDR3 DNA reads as TGTGCCAGCAGCTCCCAGACAGGGACCCAAGAGACCCAGTACTCC. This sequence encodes CASSSQTGTQETQYS.

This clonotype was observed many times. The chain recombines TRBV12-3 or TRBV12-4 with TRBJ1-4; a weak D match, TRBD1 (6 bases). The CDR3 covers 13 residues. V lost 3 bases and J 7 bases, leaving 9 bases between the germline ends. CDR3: CASSLGAVEKLFF. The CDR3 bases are TGTGCCAGCAGTTTGGGGGCGGTTGAAAAACTGTTTTTT.

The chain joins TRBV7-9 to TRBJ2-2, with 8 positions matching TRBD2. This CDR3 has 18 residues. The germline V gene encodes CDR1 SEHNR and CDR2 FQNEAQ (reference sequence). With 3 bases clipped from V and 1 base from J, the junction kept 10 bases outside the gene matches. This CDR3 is CASSFTLRTSQNTGELFF. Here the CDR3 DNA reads TGTGCCAGCAGCTTCACTTTACGGACTAGCCAGAACACCGGGGAGCTGTTTTTT.

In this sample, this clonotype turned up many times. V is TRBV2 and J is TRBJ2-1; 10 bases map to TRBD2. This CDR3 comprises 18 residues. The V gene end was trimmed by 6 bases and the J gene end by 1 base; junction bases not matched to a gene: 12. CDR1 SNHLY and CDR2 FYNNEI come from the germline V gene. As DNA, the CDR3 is TGTGCCAGCAGGGCGGGGGGAGCGGGAGGGAGGTCCTACAATGAGCAGTTCTTC. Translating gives CASRAGGAGGRSYNEQFF.

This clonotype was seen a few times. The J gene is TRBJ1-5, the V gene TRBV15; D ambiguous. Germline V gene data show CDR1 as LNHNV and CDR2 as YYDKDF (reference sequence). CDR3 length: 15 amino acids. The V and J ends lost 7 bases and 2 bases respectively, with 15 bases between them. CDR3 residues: CATTPTVSGNQPQHF. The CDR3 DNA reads TGTGCCACCACCCCGACGGTTTCGGGCAATCAGCCCCAGCATTTT.

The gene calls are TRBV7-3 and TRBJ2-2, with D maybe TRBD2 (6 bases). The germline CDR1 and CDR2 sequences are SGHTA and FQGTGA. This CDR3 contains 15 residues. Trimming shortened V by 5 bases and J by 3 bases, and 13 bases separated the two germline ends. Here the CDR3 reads CASSPWRAYTGELFF. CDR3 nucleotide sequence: TGTGCCAGCAGCCCCTGGAGGGCCTACACCGGGGAGCTGTTTTTT.